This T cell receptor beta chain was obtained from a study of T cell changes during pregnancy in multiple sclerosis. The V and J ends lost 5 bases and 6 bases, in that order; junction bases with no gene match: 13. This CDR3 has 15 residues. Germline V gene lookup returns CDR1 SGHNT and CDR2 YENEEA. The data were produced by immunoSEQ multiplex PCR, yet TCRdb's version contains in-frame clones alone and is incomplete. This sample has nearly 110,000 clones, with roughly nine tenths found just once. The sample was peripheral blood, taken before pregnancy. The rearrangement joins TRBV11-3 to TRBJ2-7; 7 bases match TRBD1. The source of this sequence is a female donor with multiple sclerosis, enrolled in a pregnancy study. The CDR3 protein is CASSISTTGSGEQYF. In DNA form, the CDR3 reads TGTGCCAGCAGCATATCCACGACAGGGTCGGGCGAGCAGTACTTC.